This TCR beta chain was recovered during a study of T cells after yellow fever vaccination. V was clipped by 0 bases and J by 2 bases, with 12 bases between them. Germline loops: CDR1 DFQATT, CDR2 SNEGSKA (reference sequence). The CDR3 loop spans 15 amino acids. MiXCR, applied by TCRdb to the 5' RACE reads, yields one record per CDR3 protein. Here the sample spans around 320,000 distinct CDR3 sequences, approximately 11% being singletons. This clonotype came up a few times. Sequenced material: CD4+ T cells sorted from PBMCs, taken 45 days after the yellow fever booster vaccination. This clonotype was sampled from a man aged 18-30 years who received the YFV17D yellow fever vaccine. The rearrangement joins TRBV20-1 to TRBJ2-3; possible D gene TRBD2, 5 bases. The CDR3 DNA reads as TGCAGTGCTAGAGATCAAGGGAGACTCACAGATACGCAGTATTTT. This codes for CSARDQGRLTDTQYF.